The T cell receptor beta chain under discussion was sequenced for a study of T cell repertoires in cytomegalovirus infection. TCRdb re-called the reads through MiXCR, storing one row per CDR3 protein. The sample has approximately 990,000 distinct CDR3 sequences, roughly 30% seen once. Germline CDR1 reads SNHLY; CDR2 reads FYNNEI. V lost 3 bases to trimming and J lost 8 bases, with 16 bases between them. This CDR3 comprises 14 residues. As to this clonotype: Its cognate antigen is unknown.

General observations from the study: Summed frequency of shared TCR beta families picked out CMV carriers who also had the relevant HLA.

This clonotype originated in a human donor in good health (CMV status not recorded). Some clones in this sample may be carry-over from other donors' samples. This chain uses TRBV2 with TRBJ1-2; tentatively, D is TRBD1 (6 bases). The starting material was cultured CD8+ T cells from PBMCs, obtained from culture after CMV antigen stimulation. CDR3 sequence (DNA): TGTGCCAGCAGTGAGGTCGCAGGGACAAAAGGCTACACCTTC. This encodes CASSEVAGTKGYTF.